Presented here are 10 T cell receptor beta chains from one specimen sequenced in a study of control samples from healthy donors and cancer patients. TCRdb's copy holds only in-frame clones and misses some; the assay was immunoSEQ multiplex PCR. The data contain nearly 200,000 clones, 90% to 95% of them seen just once; the ten biggest clones take up approximately 2%. The material sequenced was blood. The receptor source for this set is a man aged 30 to 45 in good health.

The chain carries TRBV3-1 (or the pseudogene TRBV3-2) and TRBJ1-1; D is ambiguous. CDR1 is LGHDT, CDR2 YNNKEL, per germline (reference sequence). The CDR3 spans 15 residues. V lost 2 bases, J lost 1 base, and 11 bases lay in between. The DNA of the CDR3 is TGTGCCAGCAGCCAACGTAGGCGGCAGAACACTGAAGCTTTCTTT. Protein product: CASSQRRRQNTEAFF.

The chain carries TRBV24-1 and TRBJ2-1; 11 bases agree with TRBD2. V lost 3 bases to trimming and J lost 9 bases; unmatched junction nucleotides: 9. The CDR3 is made up of 16 amino acids. Germline V gives CDR1 KGHDR, CDR2 SFDVKD. The CDR3 loop reads CATSDHSGGASSEQFF. The CDR3 DNA sequence: TGTGCCACCAGTGATCATAGCGGGGGGGCGTCCTCTGAGCAGTTCTTC.

This rearrangement joins TRBV3-1 (or the pseudogene TRBV3-2) to TRBJ2-7; D ambiguous. The CDR3 consists of 14 residues. The germline V gene encodes CDR1 LGHDT and CDR2 YNNKEL (reference sequence). The V end was cut by 1 base, the J end by 0 bases, with 7 bases between. CDR3 DNA sequence: TGTGCCAGCAGCCAAGCCCCGGTCTCCTACGAGCAGTACTTC. This gives the protein CASSQAPVSYEQYF.

The chain joins TRBV2 to TRBJ2-1; TRBD2 aligns across 8 bases. CDR3 size: 16 residues. In germline, CDR1 is SNHLY, CDR2 FYNNEI. Losses at the gene ends were 6 bases for V and 2 bases for J; bases not matched to a gene: 9. This CDR3 is CASSPNPAGAYNEQFF. In DNA, the CDR3 is TGTGCCAGCAGCCCCAATCCAGCGGGGGCCTACAATGAGCAGTTCTTC.

V gene TRBV5-5 combines with J gene TRBJ1-4; 8 bases are a match to TRBD1. The CDR3 length is 14 residues. Trimming removed 3 bases from V and 3 bases from J; junction bases left unmatched: 1. CDR1 is SGHKS and CDR2 is YYEKEE in the germline V gene (reference sequence). CDR3 nucleotide sequence: TGTGCCAGCAGCTCGGGACAGGCTAATGAAAAACTGTTTTTT. Protein product: CASSSGQANEKLFF.

This rearrangement joins TRBV6-6 to TRBJ1-5; possibly TRBD1 for D (5 bases). Germline CDR1 reads MNHNY; CDR2 reads SVGAGI (reference sequence). There are 13 residues in the CDR3. The V gene lost 2 bases and the J gene lost 6 bases, with 8 bases spanning the gap. The CDR3 here is CASSYGGGQPQHF. The CDR3 DNA sequence: TGTGCCAGCAGTTACGGGGGAGGTCAGCCCCAGCATTTT.

The chain is built from TRBV7-2 and TRBJ1-3; the D is unclear. Germline CDR1 reads SGHTA; CDR2 reads FQGNSA. Trimming stripped 1 base from V and 0 bases from J, with 10 bases between. The CDR3 length is 16 residues. The CDR3 here is CASSLEAGNSGNTIYF. In DNA, the CDR3 is TGTGCCAGCAGCTTAGAGGCGGGGAACTCTGGAAACACCATATATTTT. Looking up the rest from reference TRBV7-2 and TRBJ1-3 gives the full variable domain: GAGVSQSPSNKVTEKGKDVELRCDPISGHTALYWYRQSLGQGLEFLIYFQGNSAPDKSGLPSDRFSAERTGGSVSTLTIQRTQQEDSAVYLCASSLEAGNSGNTIYFGEGSWLTVV.

Concerning this clone: The identical CDR3 is also encoded by other nucleotide sequences in the sample. The chain uses TRBV11-2 and TRBJ2-1, with 10 bases identical to TRBD1. Germline trimming cut 3 bases from V and 1 base from J; bases unmatched to any gene: 0. There are 15 residues in the CDR3. The V gene's germline CDR1 is SGHAT and CDR2 FQNNGV. For the CDR3, the DNA is TGTGCCAGCAGCTTGGGACAGGGGTCCTACAATGAGCAGTTCTTC. Translation: CASSLGQGSYNEQFF.

The rearrangement links TRBV13 to TRBJ1-3, with D perhaps TRBD1 (6 bases). The CDR3 sequence is 16 residues long. Germline CDR1 and CDR2: PRHDT and FYEKMQ (reference sequence). V lost 2 bases and J 1 base, leaving 12 bases between the germline ends. The CDR3 DNA is TGTGCCAGCAGCTTACGGGGGACACAGTCTGGAAACACCATATATTTT. Its protein product is CASSLRGTQSGNTIYF.

The J gene is TRBJ2-7, the V gene TRBV5-1; no definite D call. CDR1 SGHRS and CDR2 YFSETQ come from the germline V gene. Trimming left V 0 bases short and J 4 bases short, with 8 bases between. The CDR3 length is 13 residues. The DNA of the CDR3 is TGCGCCAGCAGCTTGGAGGGCGGTTACGAGCAGTACTTC. Its protein is CASSLEGGYEQYF.